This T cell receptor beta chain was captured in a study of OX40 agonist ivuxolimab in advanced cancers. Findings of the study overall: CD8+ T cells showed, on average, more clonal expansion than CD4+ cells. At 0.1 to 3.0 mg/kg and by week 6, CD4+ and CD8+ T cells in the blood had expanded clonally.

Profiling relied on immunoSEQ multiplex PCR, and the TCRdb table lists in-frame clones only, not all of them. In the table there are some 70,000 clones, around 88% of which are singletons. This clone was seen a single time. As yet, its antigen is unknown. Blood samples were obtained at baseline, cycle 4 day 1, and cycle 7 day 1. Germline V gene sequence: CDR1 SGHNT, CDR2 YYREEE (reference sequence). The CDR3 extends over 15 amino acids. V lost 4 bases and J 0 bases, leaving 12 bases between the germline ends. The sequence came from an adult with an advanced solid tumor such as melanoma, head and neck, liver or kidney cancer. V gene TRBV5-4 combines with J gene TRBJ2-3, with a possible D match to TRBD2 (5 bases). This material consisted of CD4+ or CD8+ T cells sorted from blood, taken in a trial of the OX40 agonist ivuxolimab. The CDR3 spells CASSLFSVSTDTQYF. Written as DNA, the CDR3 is TGTGCCAGCAGCCTCTTTAGCGTCAGCACAGATACGCAGTATTTT.